The 7 T cell receptor beta chains in this list originate from one sample, sequenced in a study of long-term antiretroviral therapy in people with HIV. immunoSEQ v3.0 was run at survey level. Assay used: immunoSEQ multiplex PCR; TCRdb lists only in-frame clones, some missing. The table includes about 28,000 clones, roughly 96% detected once. Sequenced material: unsorted PBMCs, taken around 6 years after starting antiretroviral therapy. These receptors were taken from a man aged 25-45 years with HIV.

The chain joins TRBV2 to TRBJ1-5, with D unresolved. CDR1 and CDR2 from the germline V gene are SNHLY and FYNNEI. This CDR3 has 13 residues. The germline V and J ends were trimmed by 4 bases and 0 bases, with 4 bases remaining between them. For the CDR3, the DNA is TGTGCCAGCAGTGTGTATAGCAATCAGCCCCAGCATTTT. This codes for CASSVYSNQPQHF.

The chain combines TRBV5-4 with TRBJ2-7, with unresolved D. The germline V gene encodes CDR1 SGHNT and CDR2 YYREEE (reference sequence). V lost 2 bases to trimming and J lost 2 bases, with 11 bases between them. The CDR3 extends over 14 amino acids. CDR3 coding DNA: TGTGCCAGCAGCTTCAGGTCGCAGCCCTACGAGCAGTACTTC. Its translation: CASSFRSQPYEQYF.

CDR3 nucleotide sequence: TGCGCCAGCAGCCCAGGAGGGGGCGAGCAGTACTTC. Its protein product is CASSPGGGEQYF. The rearrangement links TRBV10-2 to TRBJ2-7; either TRBD1 or TRBD2 may fit D (6 bases each). Germline CDR1 reads WSHSY; CDR2 reads SAAADI. Trimming shortened V by 6 bases and J by 6 bases, and 12 bases separated the two germline ends. The CDR3 is made up of 12 amino acids.

The rearrangement uses TRBV5-6 and TRBJ2-5; the D gene could be TRBD1 or TRBD2 (5 bases each). Germline assignment: CDR1 SGHDT and CDR2 YYEEEE. The CDR3 sequence is 16 residues long. V was trimmed by 4 bases and J by 2 bases, leaving 18 bases between them. CDR3 loop: CASSATEGRKQETQYF. CDR3 nucleotide sequence: TGTGCCAGCAGCGCCACCGAGGGGCGAAAACAAGAGACCCAGTACTTC.

The J gene is TRBJ2-1, the V gene TRBV11-3; a possible D gene is TRBD2 (6 bases). Trimming removed 5 bases at V and 5 bases at J, with 19 bases between. CDR3 length: 16 amino acids. Germline V gives CDR1 SGHNT, CDR2 YENEEA. The CDR3 sequence: CASSPSTGAIDNEQFF. The CDR3 DNA reads TGTGCCAGCAGCCCCTCAACGGGAGCGATCGACAATGAGCAGTTCTTC.

V is TRBV4-2 and J is TRBJ2-3; D might be TRBD2 (7 bases). This CDR3 spans 16 amino acids. The germline V and J ends were trimmed by 0 bases and 4 bases, with 14 bases remaining between them. Germline V gene data show CDR1 as LGHNA and CDR2 as YNFKEQ. CDR3 amino acids: CASSQEGGGGPDTQYF. As DNA, the CDR3 is TGTGCCAGCAGCCAAGAAGGTGGGGGGGGCCCAGATACGCAGTATTTT.

The chain combines TRBV5-8 with TRBJ2-7; D not resolved. The V gene's germline CDR1 is SGHTS and CDR2 YDEGEE. V shed 1 base and J shed 1 base, with 12 bases lying between them. CDR3 length: 15 amino acids. This CDR3 is CASSLIGRLSYEQYF. CDR3 sequence (DNA): TGTGCCAGCAGCTTGATCGGCAGATTGTCCTACGAGCAGTACTTC.